This T cell receptor (beta chain) was sequenced during a study of cytomegalovirus exposure and HLA in healthy donors. Study summary: Tens of millions of unique TCRs, all from HLA-typed donors, were included in an early release of the data.

Use of 60 Vbeta and 13 Jbeta primers characterized the PCR. Assay used: immunoSEQ multiplex PCR; TCRdb lists only in-frame clones, some missing. The sample lists 95,000 to 110,000 clones, around 74% occurring once. On this clone: Its antigen is unknown.

Findings and limits, study-wide: Researchers reported that a few CMV-associated chains were confirmed in vitro as CMV antigen-specific. Most of the TCR beta V segments (in an earlier analysis) were productive either about 87% or about 30% of the time.

Germline V gives CDR1 LGHNA, CDR2 YNFKEQ. The CDR3 runs 17 residues. The V segment lost 0 bases and the J segment 6 bases; nucleotides outside the gene matches: 11. The receptor was derived from a middle-aged woman in good health and CMV-seropositive. The sample comprised PBMCs. The rearrangement uses TRBV4-2 and TRBJ1-2; 9 bases fit TRBD1. CDR3 region: CASSQDWSQGAFNGYTF. CDR3 DNA sequence: TGTGCCAGCAGCCAAGATTGGTCACAGGGGGCGTTCAATGGCTACACCTTC.